This is a list of T cell receptor beta chains from one sample in a study of cytomegalovirus exposure and HLA in healthy donors. The assay was immunoSEQ multiplex PCR, and TCRdb's table has in-frame clones only and misses some. The sample includes about 130,000 clones, 60% to 75% of them seen just once. The sequenced sample was PBMCs. Receptors were obtained from a woman between 50 and 59 years old in good health and CMV-seropositive. CDR3s leave out the opening cysteine and the closing phenylalanine or tryptophan.

V gene	J gene	CDR3 protein
TRBV6-1	TRBJ1-3	ASSEQGLNTIY
TRBV19	TRBJ2-3	ASTQGHGTDTQY
TRBV9	TRBJ2-5	ASSGGLAGETQY
TRBV29-1	TRBJ2-1	SVAGTSGNGV
TRBV7-2	TRBJ2-7	ASSLEGSGAYEQY
TRBV7-8	TRBJ2-3	ASSSGQRTDTQY
TRBV15	TRBJ1-5	ATSSRDRESGSNQPQH
TRBV2	TRBJ2-3	ASRPSVGDTQY
TRBV4-1	TRBJ1-2	ASSQDPGSHYGYT
TRBV30	TRBJ2-1	AWSVQNEQF
TRBV4-1	TRBJ1-2	ASSQARDRVYGYT
TRBV6-5	TRBJ2-7	ASSYTLGGSYEQY
TRBV6-5	TRBJ1-2	ASRNGGNYGYT
TRBV19	TRBJ2-5	ASSIGPTMPPQY
TRBV19	TRBJ2-1	ASTLTPTGHNEQF
TRBV11-3	TRBJ1-3	ASSSGTFSSGNTIY
TRBV5-6	TRBJ1-2	ASSADSAIYGYT
TRBV9	TRBJ2-5	ASSVGGRNPQETQY
TRBV2	TRBJ1-6	ASSEARGGASPLH
TRBV29-1	TRBJ2-5	SARLAGGGETQY
TRBV6-6	TRBJ1-1	ATSPDRINTEAF
TRBV2	TRBJ1-5	ASSAGQGGQPQH
TRBV2	TRBJ2-5	ASRTGLAGGQPSETQY
TRBV2	TRBJ2-5	ASSEQRGRRETQY
TRBV7-9	TRBJ2-7	ASNSETGGEQY
TRBV5-4	TRBJ1-4	ASSQEGGGAQGEKLF
TRBV10-3	TRBJ2-2	AISEEFPGELF
TRBV18	TRBJ1-6	ASSLGTGDSPLH
TRBV5-4	TRBJ2-5	ASSSLLAETQY
TRBV4-3	TRBJ1-2	ASSQAGNYGYT
TRBV11-2	TRBJ2-6	ASSLLPQNSGANVLT
TRBV7-2	TRBJ1-5	ASSPKGGNQPQH
TRBV7-2	TRBJ2-3	ASSYQIAGVDTQY
TRBV15	NA	ATSRDLRAPYEQY
TRBV12-5	TRBJ1-1	ASAGNTEAF
TRBV6-6	TRBJ2-3	ASSYPGLEGDTQY
TRBV18	TRBJ2-2	ASSPGTMNTGELF
TRBV7-9	TRBJ2-3	ASSFFRRGTDTQY
TRBV19	TRBJ2-7	ASSLRGGSSYEQY
TRBV11-2	TRBJ1-2	ASSSTDRGYGYT
TRBV13	TRBJ2-7	ASSLGTGKPYEQY
TRBV2	TRBJ1-1	ASRVQGRNTEAF
TRBV4-2	TRBJ1-6	ASSRDRAAPLH
TRBV4-3	TRBJ2-5	ASSQDEGGYQETQY
TRBV5-8	TRBJ1-5	SSSKPGHQYQPQH
TRBV14	TRBJ2-5	ASSQANRGGTQY
TRBV25-1	TRBJ1-2	ASSEYGLNRQGLYGYT
TRBV14	TRBJ1-2	ASSQVGYGYT
TRBV7-2	TRBJ2-3	ASGEQGTSTDTQY
TRBV1	TRBJ2-7	TSSPSAGHYEQY
TRBV6-6	TRBJ2-7	ASRVTSEGEQY
TRBV5-1	TRBJ2-3	ASSPGHTDTQY
TRBV5-4	TRBJ2-7	ASSLEPGTYEQY
TRBV19	TRBJ2-2	ASMNRQANTGELF
TRBV7-2	TRBJ2-1	ASSLGGQSGGGSYNEQF
TRBV7-5	TRBJ1-1	VRSRTIEPEAF
TRBV30	TRBJ1-6	AWRQGVQSPLH